The rows below give T cell receptor beta chains drawn from one sample of a study of early T cells in non-severe SARS-CoV-2 infection. TCRdb re-called the 5' RACE reads through MiXCR, storing one row per CDR3 protein. The profile covers 69,000 or so distinct CDR3 sequences, with over 3.5% appearing a single time and about 3.6% taken by the ten largest. This specimen was whole blood, taken at baseline. The receptors stem from an adult who was a healthcare worker with PCR-confirmed SARS-CoV-2 infection or an uninfected control (not recorded which). The donor label of this sample is uncertain. The CDR3 runs from the conserved cysteine through the conserved F or W. The D gene is left open where the match is weak. Clone size is not always given. Where it is, it says once, few, many or a class for expanded clones.

>.|TRBJ1-5|TRBV3-1|.
TGTGCCAGCAGCCAAGGAAGGGGAAATCAGCCCCAGCATTTT
CASSQGRGNQPQHF
>.|TRBJ1-5|TRBV27|.
TGTGCCAGCAGTTTATGGTCAGGGCTTGGGGTAGGGAGCAATCAGCCCCAGCATTTT
CASSLWSGLGVGSNQPQHF
>.|TRBJ2-7|TRBV11-3|.
TGTGCCAGCAGCTTAGGGACTCGGACCGGAGGGGAGCAGTACTTC
CASSLGTRTGGEQYF
>.|TRBJ1-4|TRBV19|few
TGTGCCAGTAGTATTCGGGGTGAAAAACTGTTTTTT
CASSIRGEKLFF
>TRBD1|TRBJ2-7|TRBV10-3|few
TGTGCCACCAGACAGGGGGAAGTCTTGTACGAGCAGTACTTC
CATRQGEVLYEQYF
>.|TRBJ2-7|TRBV6-5|many
TGTGCCAGCAGTACCGTCAGGGTAACCTACGAGCAGTACTTC
CASSTVRVTYEQYF
>TRBD1|TRBJ1-1|TRBV28|few
TGTGCCAGCAGTTTGATTATCGCAGGGGGGAACACTGAAGCTTTCTTT
CASSLIIAGGNTEAFF
>TRBD1|TRBJ2-4|TRBV4-2|.
TGTGCCAGCAGCCCCAAAGGACAGGGCTGTCAGTACTTC
CASSPKGQGCQYF
>TRBD2|TRBJ2-7|TRBV28|.
TGTGCCACCTTTAGCGGGGGTCCTTCCTACGAGCAGTACTTC
CATFSGGPSYEQYF
>.|TRBJ2-3|TRBV6-6|.
TGTGCCAGCAGCCACGCGAGGGGCACAGATACGCAGTATTTT
CASSHARGTDTQYF
>.|TRBJ1-2|TRBV28|few
TGTGCCAGCAGAAACCAGGGCCCCTACCTCTATGGCTACACCTTC
CASRNQGPYLYGYTF
>.|TRBJ1-1|TRBV15|many
TGTGCCACCAGCAGAGATAGGAGGGGCACTGAAGCTTTCTTT
CATSRDRRGTEAFF
>.|TRBJ1-1|TRBV6-5|few
TGTGCCAGCAGTTCCAAAGGGAACACTGAAGCTTTCTTT
CASSSKGNTEAFF
>.|TRBJ2-7|TRBV7-2|few
TGTGCCAGCAGCTTAAGGGAAGGCGACGAGCAGTACTTC
CASSLREGDEQYF
>TRBD2|TRBJ2-5|TRBV2|few
TGTGCCAGCAGTGAAGCGGGGGGGCAAGAGACCCAGTACTTC
CASSEAGGQETQYF
>.|TRBJ2-2|TRBV30|many
TGTGCCTGGAGTCAAAGGGGGGACGGGGAGCTGTTTTTT
CAWSQRGDGELFF
>.|TRBJ1-1|TRBV24-1|many
TGTGCCACCAGTGAGGCGGCCACTGAAGCTTTCTTT
CATSEAATEAFF
>TRBD1|TRBJ1-2|TRBV14|many
TGTGCCAGCAGCCAAAATGGGGGACAGGGCTTTGACTATGGCTACACCTTC
CASSQNGGQGFDYGYTF
>.|TRBJ2-5|TRBV30|many
TGTGCCTGGAGTGTAGGACAGCAAGAGACCCAGTACTTC
CAWSVGQQETQYF
>.|TRBJ2-3|TRBV5-1|many
TGCGCCAGCAGCTCCGACTCTAGCACAGATACGCAGTATTTT
CASSSDSSTDTQYF
>.|TRBJ1-1|TRBV11-2|few
TGTGCCAGCAGTCTTTTCAACACTGAAGCTTTCTTT
CASSLFNTEAFF
>TRBD1|TRBJ1-6|TRBV2|few
TGTGCCAGCAGCGAGGACAGGGGAATCTATAATTCACCCCTCCACTTT
CASSEDRGIYNSPLHF
>TRBD1|TRBJ2-7|TRBV4-1|few
TGCGCCAGCAGCACCGACAGGGGTTACGAGCAGTACTTC
CASSTDRGYEQYF
>.|TRBJ2-2|TRBV7-7|many
TGTGCTAGCAGCTTAGGAGCCGGGGAGCTGTTTTTT
CASSLGAGELFF
>.|TRBJ1-5|TRBV7-6|few
TGTGCCAGCAGCCCGGCGAGCAATCAGCCCCAGCATTTT
CASSPASNQPQHF
>.|TRBJ2-5|TRBV7-9|.
TGTGCCAGCAGTCCGGCCAACCGAGGGACCCAGTACTTC
CASSPANRGTQYF
>TRBD1|TRBJ1-2|TRBV28|.
TGTGCCAGCAGTTTACAAACCGGGACAGGAAATCTTAACTATGGCTACACCTTC
CASSLQTGTGNLNYGYTF
>TRBD1|TRBJ1-3|TRBV2|.
TGTGCCAGCACCGACAGGGGGTTAAGCTCTGGAAACACCATATATTTT
CASTDRGLSSGNTIYF
>.|TRBJ1-1|TRBV29-1|.
TGCAGCGTTGTTAGGGGCACTGAAGCTTTCTTT
CSVVRGTEAFF
>.|TRBJ2-7|TRBV4-2|few
TGTGCCAGCAGCCCCGGACACCCCGAACGTTACGAGCAGTACTTC
CASSPGHPERYEQYF
>TRBD1|TRBJ1-1|TRBV6-2/TRBV6-3|few
TGTGCCAGCGGGGACAGGAGCGGTCGCACTGAAGCTTTCTTT
CASGDRSGRTEAFF
>.|TRBJ2-7|TRBV28|.
TGTGCCAGCAGTAGCACAGGGCCGTCCTACGAGCAGTACTTC
CASSSTGPSYEQYF
>TRBD1|TRBJ1-1|TRBV14|.
TGTGCCAGCAGCCAAGGGACAGGTGGACTCGAAGCTTTCTTT
CASSQGTGGLEAFF
>TRBD1|TRBJ1-1|TRBV10-3|many
TGTGCCATCAGGACAGGGGGGACTGAAGCTTTCTTT
CAIRTGGTEAFF
>.|TRBJ1-2|TRBV12-5|few
TGTGCTAGTGGTCCGGTTACGGGGGGACTGTATGGCTACACCTTC
CASGPVTGGLYGYTF
>.|TRBJ1-2|TRBV7-9|few
TGTGCCAGCAGCGCCGGGACCTACTTCTATGGCTACACCTTC
CASSAGTYFYGYTF
>TRBD1|TRBJ2-6|TRBV7-9|.
TGTGCCAGCAGCCAGGCGGACAGGTATGGGAGATTCTCTGGGGCCAACGTCCTGACTTTC
CASSQADRYGRFSGANVLTF
>.|TRBJ1-1|TRBV11-2|many
TGTGCCAGCAGCTTAGCCTTCCGGGTTGGCACTGAAGCTTTCTTT
CASSLAFRVGTEAFF
>.|TRBJ2-3|TRBV5-5|few
TGTGCCAGCAGCTCCATTCCAGGTGCGGGTACAGATACGCAGTATTTT
CASSSIPGAGTDTQYF
>.|TRBJ2-3|TRBV5-1|few
TGCGCCAGCAGCTTGGACAGGGAGAGCACGCAGTATTTT
CASSLDRESTQYF
>.|TRBJ1-2|TRBV5-1|many
TGCGCCAGCAGCGCAGGACTTCCGGGACGGACGACTAACTATGGCTACACCTTC
CASSAGLPGRTTNYGYTF
>.|TRBJ1-2|TRBV7-2|many
TGTGCCAGCAGCTTCCCAGGGATGGCCTATGGCTACACCTTC
CASSFPGMAYGYTF
>TRBD2|TRBJ2-1|TRBV3-1|many
TGTGCCAGCAGCCAAGGAGCGGGGGGGTACAATGAGCAGTTCTTC
CASSQGAGGYNEQFF
>.|TRBJ2-7|TRBV7-2|.
TGTGCCAGCAGCTTATCAGGACAGAGCTCCTACGAGCAGTACTTC
CASSLSGQSSYEQYF
>.|TRBJ2-7|TRBV12-3/TRBV12-4|many
TGTGCCAGCAGTTTAGACAGCTACGAGCAGTACTTC
CASSLDSYEQYF
>.|TRBJ2-5|TRBV18|many
TGTGCCAGCTCACCCCCAAAGACACCTAAAGAGACCCAGTACTTC
CASSPPKTPKETQYF
>TRBD1|TRBJ1-5|TRBV28|few
TGTGCCAGCAGATCCACAGGGGGAAGTAGGAATCAGCCCCAGCATTTT
CASRSTGGSRNQPQHF
>.|TRBJ2-5|TRBV13|few
TGTGCCAGCAGCTTAGATCTAGAGAAAGAGACCCAGTACTTC
CASSLDLEKETQYF
>.|TRBJ2-7|TRBV16|many
TGTGCCAGCAGCCAATGGGACACCTCCTACGAGCAGTACTTC
CASSQWDTSYEQYF
>.|TRBJ1-6|TRBV20-1|many
TGCAGTGCTAGAGATCCTGGCACGAGCTCCTATAATTCACCCCTCCACTTT
CSARDPGTSSYNSPLHF
>.|TRBJ2-7|TRBV20-1|many
TGCAGTGCTAGAGATGTTGGGACACCGCTCTCCTACGAGCAGTACTTC
CSARDVGTPLSYEQYF
>.|TRBJ1-1|TRBV19|many
TGTGCCAGTAGTATAGGGGTTACGACTGAAGCTTTCTTT
CASSIGVTTEAFF
>.|TRBJ2-2|TRBV7-2|.
TGTGCCAGCAGCTCAACGAGAATCACATCCTCCACCGGGGAGCTGTTTTTT
CASSSTRITSSTGELFF
>TRBD1|TRBJ2-2|TRBV12-5|.
TGTGCTAGTGGTCCTACAGGGGATTACGACGGGGAGCTGTTTTTT
CASGPTGDYDGELFF
>TRBD1|TRBJ1-2|TRBV7-8|many
TGTGCCAGCAGCCCAGGACAGGGGGAAGGAAGGGGCTACACCTTC
CASSPGQGEGRGYTF